Presented here are 14 T cell receptor beta chains from one specimen sequenced in a study of cytomegalovirus exposure and HLA in healthy donors. PCR involved 60 Vbeta and 13 Jbeta primers. Here immunoSEQ multiplex PCR was the method, and the copy in TCRdb shows in-frame clones only, minus some. The repertoire holds some 140,000 clones, roughly 79% seen once, with around 1.5% in the top ten. The source material was PBMCs. Receptors originate from a woman in her thirties or forties in good health and CMV-seronegative.

The table lists this clone with a few counts. The chain has TRBV25-1 and TRBJ2-2; a possible D gene is TRBD1 (5 bases). The CDR3 contains 15 residues. Trimming left V 5 bases short and J 3 bases short, with 13 bases between. Per germline, CDR1 MGHDK and CDR2 SYGVNS. The CDR3 sequence: CASSPRAGHTGELFF. In DNA, the CDR3 is TGTGCCAGCAGTCCCAGGGCCGGTCACACCGGGGAGCTGTTTTTT.

V is TRBV19 and J is TRBJ1-2; 9 bases agree with TRBD1. V was clipped by 5 bases and J by 4 bases; unmatched bases: 8. This CDR3 region has 15 residues. Germline V gene lookup returns CDR1 LNHDA and CDR2 SQIVND (reference sequence). The CDR3 coding sequence is TGTGCCAGTAGTGCGAACAGGGGGCGCGCCTATGGCTACACCTTC. Protein sequence: CASSANRGRAYGYTF.

This chain joins TRBV5-1 and TRBJ1-1, with D perhaps matching TRBD1 (6 bases). The CDR3 totals 14 residues. The germline gives CDR1 SGHRS, CDR2 YFSETQ. V was shortened by 2 bases and J by 1 base, with 9 bases between the two germline ends. The CDR3 protein is CASSFDRSNTEAFF. CDR3 sequence (DNA): TGCGCCAGCAGCTTTGACAGGTCGAACACTGAAGCTTTCTTT.

The chain has TRBV4-2 and TRBJ1-1, with 9 bases that match TRBD1. The V segment lost 3 bases and the J segment 5 bases; nucleotides outside the gene matches: 10. CDR1 LGHNA and CDR2 YNFKEQ come from the germline V gene. CDR3 length: 16 residues. DNA for the CDR3: TGTGCCAGCAGCCATGGGGACAGGGAAGGGGTGACTGAAGCTTTCTTT. It encodes CASSHGDREGVTEAFF.

Here the CDR3 reads CASSQSGNSNQPQHF. CDR3 in DNA: TGTGCCAGCAGCCAGTCCGGGAATAGCAATCAGCCCCAGCATTTT. The rearrangement joins TRBV4-2 to TRBJ1-5; D remains ambiguous. The length of the CDR3 is 15 residues. The germline gives CDR1 LGHNA, CDR2 YNFKEQ. Trimming removed 3 bases at V and 0 bases at J, with 9 bases between.

The V gene is TRBV2, the J gene TRBJ2-5; TRBD2 matches 10 bases. V lost 11 bases and J lost 2; bases outside the gene matches: 8. CDR3 length equals 14 residues. CDR1 and CDR2 from the germline V gene are SNHLY and FYNNEI. In nucleotides, the CDR3 is TGTGCCGGCCGACTAGCGGGCCCGCAAGAGACCCAGTACTTC. Amino acids: CAGRLAGPQETQYF.

This clone turned up a few times. The chain links TRBV30 to TRBJ1-6; D possibly corresponds to TRBD1 (6 bases). This CDR3 has 14 amino acids. The germline gives CDR1 GTSNPN, CDR2 SVGIG (reference sequence). V was pared by 0 bases and J by 11 bases, with 14 bases between. CDR3 residues: CAWSVRGEGAPLHF. Written as DNA, the CDR3 is TGTGCCTGGAGTGTACGGGGGGAGGGGGCACCCCTCCACTTT.

This clone was detected a few times. The V and J genes are TRBV19 and TRBJ2-7, with 10 bases fitting TRBD1. Looked up from germline, CDR1 is LNHDA and CDR2 is SQIVND (reference sequence). The CDR3 consists of 16 residues. The junction had 11 bases not matched to a gene; V was cut back by 7 bases and J by 2 bases. The CDR3 spells CASMNPSGTGAYEQYF. The CDR3 coding sequence is TGTGCCAGTATGAATCCGTCCGGGACAGGGGCCTACGAGCAGTACTTC.

The chain links TRBV5-1 to TRBJ2-7, with 7 nucleotides matching TRBD1. This CDR3 is built from 13 residues. The trim removed 0 bases at V and 9 bases at J, leaving 6 bases unmatched. Germline V lookup: CDR1 SGHRS, CDR2 YFSETQ. The CDR3 protein is CASSLDRGSRQYF. As DNA, the CDR3 is TGCGCCAGCAGCTTGGACAGGGGTTCACGGCAGTACTTC.

The V call is TRBV19, the J call TRBJ2-1; 7 nucleotides line up with TRBD2. Germline V lookup: CDR1 LNHDA, CDR2 SQIVND (reference sequence). This CDR3 has 15 residues. The V and J ends lost 3 bases and 4 bases, in that order; junction bases with no gene match: 6. This chain's CDR3 is CASSMGGSSYNEQFF. CDR3 sequence (DNA): TGTGCCAGTAGTATGGGGGGGTCTTCTTACAATGAGCAGTTCTTC.

This chain connects TRBV6-5 to TRBJ1-3, with no clear D. The V and J ends lost 6 bases and 3 bases respectively, with 12 bases between them. Germline V gives CDR1 MNHEY, CDR2 SVGAGI. This CDR3 spans 14 amino acids. CDR3 DNA sequence: TGTGCCAGCAGCTACGACGGCGGTGGAAACACCATATATTTT. Amino acids: CASSYDGGGNTIYF.

This clone was seen a handful of times. The chain links TRBV2 to TRBJ1-1; the D is unclear. The CDR3 has 14 amino acids. Between the trimmed V and J ends, which lost 2 bases and 7 bases, there was a span of 14 bases. The germline CDR1 and CDR2 sequences are SNHLY and FYNNEI. The CDR3 spells CASSESYVSVEAFF. In DNA form, the CDR3 reads TGTGCCAGCAGTGAATCCTATGTTTCGGTTGAAGCTTTCTTT.

The rearrangement links TRBV28 to TRBJ2-3; D is unclear. With 5 bases removed from V and 0 bases from J, the gap between germline ends came to 12 bases. The CDR3 sequence is 15 residues long. Germline CDR1 is MDHEN and CDR2 is SYDVKM. CDR3 region: CASSPPLYSTDTQYF. The CDR3 nucleotides are TGTGCCAGCAGTCCCCCCTTATATAGCACAGATACGCAGTATTTT.

The chain combines TRBV29-1 with TRBJ2-2; 8 nucleotides line up with TRBD1. There are 15 residues in the CDR3. With V trimmed by 4 bases and J by 6 bases, 10 bases remained unmatched. CDR1 SQVTM and CDR2 ANQGSEA come from the germline V gene. Here the CDR3 DNA reads TGCAGCGTTGGGAGGTCAGGGGGCATCGCCGGGGAGCTGTTTTTT. This sequence encodes CSVGRSGGIAGELFF.